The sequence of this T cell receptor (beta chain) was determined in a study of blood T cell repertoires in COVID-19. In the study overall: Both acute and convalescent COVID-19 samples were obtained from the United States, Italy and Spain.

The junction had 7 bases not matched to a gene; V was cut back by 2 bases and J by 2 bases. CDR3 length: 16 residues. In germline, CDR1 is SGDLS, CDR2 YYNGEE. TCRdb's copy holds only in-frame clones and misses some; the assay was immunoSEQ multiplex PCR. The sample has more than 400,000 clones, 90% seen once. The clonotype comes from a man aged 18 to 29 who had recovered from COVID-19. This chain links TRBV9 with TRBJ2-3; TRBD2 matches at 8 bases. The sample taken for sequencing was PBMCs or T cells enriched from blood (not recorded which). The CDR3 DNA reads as TGTGCCAGCAGCGTGGAAGCGGGGGCGTACACAGATACGCAGTATTTT. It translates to CASSVEAGAYTDTQYF.